This TCR beta chain is from a study of CD8+ T cells in alopecia areata. General observations from the study: Scalp sequencing captures resident alphabeta T cells of normal skin too. Against the mouse data, patients shared TCRs less clearly, possibly for HLA reasons. Alopecia totalis/universalis scalp especially showed more expanded CD8+ clones than normal scalp.

The sorting of PBMCs gave CD4+ and CD8+ T cells. Investigators isolated RNA and reverse transcribed it into cDNA to act as the sequencing template. Sequencing used immunoSEQ multiplex PCR; TCRdb keeps in-frame clones, though not all of them. The sample lists 90,000 to 130,000 clones, around 59% seen once, with 20% to 25% in the top ten. Per germline, CDR1 MDHEN and CDR2 SYDVKM. The CDR3 extends over 15 amino acids. V was pared by 6 bases and J by 5 bases, with 7 bases of the junction left unmatched. A note on this clone: Its antigen remains unidentified.

The sample consisted of CD8+ T cells sorted from blood. This receptor was identified in a human donor in good health. The chain links TRBV28 to TRBJ2-1; 10 bases match TRBD2. The CDR3 loop reads CASSQAGGLDNEQFF. In nucleotides, the CDR3 is TGTGCCAGCAGCCAAGCGGGGGGGCTCGACAATGAGCAGTTCTTC.